The clone carrying this TCR beta chain turned up a few times. The antigen remains unidentified. V lost 2 bases and J 6 bases, leaving 5 bases between the germline ends. The CDR3 loop spans 11 amino acids. CDR1 LGHNT and CDR2 FRNRAP come from the germline V gene. The sample originates from a study of cytomegalovirus exposure and HLA in healthy donors. Notes on the study in general: Sequencing likely caused a cluster of highly shared sequence variants. Rates of TCR association differed by HLA locus in a later analysis, with DRB1 highest and HLA-C lowest.

With 60 Vbeta and 13 Jbeta primers, the PCR was carried out. Here immunoSEQ multiplex PCR was the method, and the copy in TCRdb shows in-frame clones only, minus some. There are over 130,000 clones in the sample; 80% occur only once, and less than 3% lies in the top ten. This TCR was recovered from a man in his forties or fifties in good health and CMV-seronegative. The chain couples TRBV12-5 to TRBJ2-7; TRBD1 might be the D (5 bases). Sample: PBMCs. In nucleotides, the CDR3 is TGTGCTAGTGGTTTGAGGGGCGAGCAGTACTTC. Protein: CASGLRGEQYF.